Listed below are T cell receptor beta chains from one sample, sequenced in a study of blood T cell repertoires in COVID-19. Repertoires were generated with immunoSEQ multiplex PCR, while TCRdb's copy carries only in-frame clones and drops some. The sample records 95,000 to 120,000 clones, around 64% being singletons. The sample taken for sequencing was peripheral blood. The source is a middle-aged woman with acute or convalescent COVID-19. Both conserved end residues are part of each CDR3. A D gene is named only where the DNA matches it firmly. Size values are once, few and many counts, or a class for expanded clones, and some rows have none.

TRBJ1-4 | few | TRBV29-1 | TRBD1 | TGCAGCGCTTCCAGGGGGACAACTAATGAAAAACTGTTTTTT | CSASRGTTNEKLFF
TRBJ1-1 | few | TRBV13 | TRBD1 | TGTGCCAGCAGCCGGGACAGTTACACTGAAGCTTTCTTT | CASSRDSYTEAFF
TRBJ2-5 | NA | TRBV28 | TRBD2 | TGTGCCAGCAGTCCGGGAGGAAGGACGGGTTTGGAGACCCAGTACTTC | CASSPGGRTGLETQYF
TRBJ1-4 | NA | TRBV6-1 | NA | TGTGCCAGCAGTGAAACCCCGTCCCGGGAAAATGAAAAACTGTTTTTT | CASSETPSRENEKLFF
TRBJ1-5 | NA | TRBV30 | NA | TGTGCCTGGAGTGTAGGCGTCTCGCAGGGGCCCCAGCATTTT | CAWSVGVSQGPQHF
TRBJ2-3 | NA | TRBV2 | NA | TGTGCCAGCAGTGAAGGGACGGGAATGGATACGCAGTATTTT | CASSEGTGMDTQYF
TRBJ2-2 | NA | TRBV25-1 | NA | TGTGCCAGCAGTGATATCCCCGTAACCGGGGAGCTGTTTTTT | CASSDIPVTGELFF
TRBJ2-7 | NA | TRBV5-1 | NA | TGCGCCAGCAGACCGGGACACACCTACGAGCAGTACTTC | CASRPGHTYEQYF
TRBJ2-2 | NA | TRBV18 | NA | TGTGCCAGCTCACCGTACCAGGGGAGCACCGGGGAGCTGTTTTTT | CASSPYQGSTGELFF
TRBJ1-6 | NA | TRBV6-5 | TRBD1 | TGTGCCAGCAGTTATACCGGGACAGGGGTTTCACCCCTCCACTTT | CASSYTGTGVSPLHF
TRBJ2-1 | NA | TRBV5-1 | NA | TGCGCCAGCAGCTTGGATATAGCAGGGAATGAGCAGTTCTTC | CASSLDIAGNEQFF
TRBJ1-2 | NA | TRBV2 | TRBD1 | TGTGCCAGCACTGAGGACAGGGACAGCTTCGGCTACACCTTC | CASTEDRDSFGYTF
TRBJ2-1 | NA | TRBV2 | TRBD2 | TGTGCCAGCAGCGGGACTAGCTACAATGAGCAGTTCTTC | CASSGTSYNEQFF
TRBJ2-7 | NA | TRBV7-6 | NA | TGTGCCAGCAGCTTAGCTAGGGGATACAGGGTTTACGACGAGCAGTACTTC | CASSLARGYRVYDEQYF
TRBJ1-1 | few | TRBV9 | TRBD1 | TGTGCCAGCAGCGCAGGGGGGCAGGTGAACACTGAAGCTTTCTTT | CASSAGGQVNTEAFF
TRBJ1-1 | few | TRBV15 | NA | TGTGCCACCAGCAGAGGAGATGGTGGGGGGTGGGGCACTGAAGCTTTCTTT | CATSRGDGGGWGTEAFF
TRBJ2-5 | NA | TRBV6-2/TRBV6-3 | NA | TGTGCCAGCAACCCGGGGCGGCGTGAGACCCAGTACTTC | CASNPGRRETQYF
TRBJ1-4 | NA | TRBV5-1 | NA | TGCGCCAGCAGCCCGGCACCCTCACGGGGGGGGCTGGATCGGGAACTGTTTTTT | CASSPAPSRGGLDRELFF
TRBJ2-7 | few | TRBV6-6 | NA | TGTGCCAGCGACGATGGGGGGAGGAACTCCTACGAGCAGTACTTC | CASDDGGRNSYEQYF
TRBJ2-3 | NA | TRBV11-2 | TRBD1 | TGTGCCAGCAGAAGGGGACAGGGTGCAGATACGCAGTATTTT | CASRRGQGADTQYF
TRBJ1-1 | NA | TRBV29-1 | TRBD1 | TGCAGCGTAAGGACAGGGTATATGAACACTGAAGCTTTCTTT | CSVRTGYMNTEAFF
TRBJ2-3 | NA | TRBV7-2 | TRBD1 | TGTGCCAGCAGCGTAGGACAGGGAAGCACAGATACGCAGTATTTT | CASSVGQGSTDTQYF
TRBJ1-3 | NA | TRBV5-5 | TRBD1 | TGTGCCAGCAGCGTACTCCCACCGACAGGGACTGGAAACACCATATATTTT | CASSVLPPTGTGNTIYF
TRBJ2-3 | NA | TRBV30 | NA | TGTGCCTGGACGCCGGGAAGCACAGATACGCAGTATTTT | CAWTPGSTDTQYF
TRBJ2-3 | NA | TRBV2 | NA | TGTGCCAGCAGTTCGGGACTCACCACCTCTAGCACAGATACGCAGTATTTT | CASSSGLTTSSTDTQYF
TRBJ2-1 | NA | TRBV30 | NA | TGTGCCTGTACACAGGGCATAATGGAAGGTGAGCAGTTCTTC | CACTQGIMEGEQFF
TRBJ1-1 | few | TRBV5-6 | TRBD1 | TGTGCCAGCAGCCTACGGGACAGGGTGAACACTGAAGCTTTCTTT | CASSLRDRVNTEAFF
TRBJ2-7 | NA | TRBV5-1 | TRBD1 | TGCGCCAGCATGGGACAGGGGGCATACGAGCAGTACTTC | CASMGQGAYEQYF
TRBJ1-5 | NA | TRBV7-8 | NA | TGTGCCAGCAGCCCACCGGGGGAACAAGGGCAGCCCCAGCATTTT | CASSPPGEQGQPQHF
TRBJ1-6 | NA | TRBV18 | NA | TGTGCCAGCTCACCACCGGGACTGGGGCCTAATTCACCCCTCCACTTT | CASSPPGLGPNSPLHF
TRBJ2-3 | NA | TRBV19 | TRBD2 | TGTGCCAGTATTGGGAGGGAGAAAGGGGGCACAGATACGCAGTATTTT | CASIGREKGGTDTQYF
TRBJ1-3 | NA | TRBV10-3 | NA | TGTGCCATCACCCCAGGGCTCTCTGGAAACACCATATATTTT | CAITPGLSGNTIYF
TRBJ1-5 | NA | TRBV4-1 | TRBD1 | TGCGCCAGCAGCCAAGGTTCAGGGGGCTATCAGCCCCAGCATTTT | CASSQGSGGYQPQHF
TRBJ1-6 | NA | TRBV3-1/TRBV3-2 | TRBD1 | TGTGCCAGCAGTAATGGGGACAGGGCTTGGAATTCACCCCTCCACTTT | CASSNGDRAWNSPLHF
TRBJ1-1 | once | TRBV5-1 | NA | TGCGCCAGCAGCCCAGGGCTGATGGGAACTGAAGCTTTCTTT | CASSPGLMGTEAFF
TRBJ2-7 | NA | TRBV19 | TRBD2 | TGTGCCAGTAGTATATTCCCCAGCGGGGGGAAGTACGAGCAGTACTTC | CASSIFPSGGKYEQYF
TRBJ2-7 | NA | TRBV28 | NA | TGTGCCAGCAGTTTACAGGGCTACGAGCAGTACTTC | CASSLQGYEQYF
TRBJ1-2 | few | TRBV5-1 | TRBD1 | TGCGCCAGCAGCTTGGAAGGGGGCAATGGCTACACCTTC | CASSLEGGNGYTF
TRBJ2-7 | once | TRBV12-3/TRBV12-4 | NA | TGTGCCAGCAGTACACAAAATTCCTACGAGCAGTACTTC | CASSTQNSYEQYF
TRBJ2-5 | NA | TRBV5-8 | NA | TGTGCCAGCAGCTTACCACTCGGGGTCCAGTACTTC | CASSLPLGVQYF
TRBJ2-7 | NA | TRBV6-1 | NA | TGTGCCAGCAGTGACCTCTACAGGTTAACCTCCTACGAGCAGTACTTC | CASSDLYRLTSYEQYF
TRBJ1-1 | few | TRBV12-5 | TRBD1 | TGTGCTAGTGGTTTGACCTCGGGACAGGCGGCTTTCTTT | CASGLTSGQAAFF
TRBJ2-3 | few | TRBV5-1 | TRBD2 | TGCGCCAGCAGCTTGTTTGCTAGCGGGGGGAAGGATACGCAGTATTTT | CASSLFASGGKDTQYF
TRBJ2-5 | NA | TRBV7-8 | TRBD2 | TGTGCCAGCAGCAGAAGACTAGCGGGCCAAGAGACCCAGTACTTC | CASSRRLAGQETQYF
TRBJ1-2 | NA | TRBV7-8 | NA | TGTGCCAGCAGCTTAGGGGGCTTGGCAGGCAGAAATGGCTACACCTTC | CASSLGGLAGRNGYTF
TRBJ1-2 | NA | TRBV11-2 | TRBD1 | TGTGCCAGCAGCCCTTCCCAGGGGGTCGGCGGTGGCTACACCTTC | CASSPSQGVGGGYTF
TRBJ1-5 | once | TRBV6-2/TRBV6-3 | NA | TGTGCCAGCAGTTACTCGTCGCAGGGGACTAGCAATCAGCCCCAGCATTTT | CASSYSSQGTSNQPQHF
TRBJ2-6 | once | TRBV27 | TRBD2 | TGTGCCAGCAGACCAGCGGGGACTGGGGCCAACGTCCTGACTTTC | CASRPAGTGANVLTF
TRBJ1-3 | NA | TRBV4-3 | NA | TGCGCCAGCAGCCAAGATTTTTTAGTCTCTGGAAACACCATATATTTT | CASSQDFLVSGNTIYF